This section outlines one T cell receptor beta chain sequence together with its context. It has no known antigen specificity. No base-level quality is on record; no much larger clone is a single base apart. This specimen comes from a study of blood T cell repertoires in COVID-19 (dated by TCRdb to 2018 to 2021). Background for the entire study: Samples covering the acute and convalescent phases of COVID-19 were provided by collaborators in the United States, Italy and Spain. The prospective study material was composed of cDNA or gDNA derived from T cells, B-cell-depleted T cells, or PBMCs. Deeply sampled blood TCRbeta repertoires from subjects exposed to, actively infected with, or recovered from COVID-19 were included in the dataset. The repertoires were released in a freely available public database intended as a resource for research on the immune response to SARS-CoV-2. Samples were obtained from the ongoing ImmuneRACE study (first 160 participants) and from roughly 1,300 subjects provided by 6 global collaborators. Nearly every sample came with metadata listing a de-identified subject ID, COVID-19 status, age in years and sex. Where available, HLA class I and class II types were taken from metadata supplied by the sample provider and were not determined by assay-based typing.

TCRbeta CDR3 regions were amplified from genomic DNA using the immunoSEQ Assay, a bias-controlled multiplex PCR. From the authors' description of their analysis: The number of nucleated cells in each sample was estimated from the amplification of reference gene primers within the assay. To quantify the absolute abundance of each unique TCRbeta CDR3 rearrangement, sequence reads were collapsed and filtered. For each sample, productive Simpson clonality was calculated as the square root of Simpson's diversity index over productive rearrangements. TCRdb limited this immuneACCESS table to in-frame rearrangements with V and J called. A share of clones is missing; checked studies link under half to unresolved V genes, and the rest is unexplained. Clonal size and the V and J genes are those of that table, whereas D and trimming came from the DNA. For this sample the table gives 250,000 to 400,000 clones, of which approximately 88% were detected only once. Approximately 1.6% of the sample lies in the top ten.

At one collaborating source in Seattle, patients were enrolled during active infection and were followed longitudinally through the course of disease. Whole blood was collected in K2EDTA tubes by collaborating institutions according to the institutions' own protocols. Collaborator samples were shipped for TCRbeta analysis as frozen whole blood, isolated PBMCs, or DNA extracted from either sample type. CDR1 is given as KGHSH and CDR2 as LQKENI, both from the germline V gene. Germline trimming: 5 bases from V, 11 bases from J; junction bases outside gene matches: 8. The CDR3 goes from the cysteine to the phenylalanine over 12 residues. Solely the CDR3 DNA is kept, with 36 bases framed from the first base. What the work shows at the level of the full study, not this receptor alone: The amount of clinical and demographic metadata varied by source and participant and was provided uncurated.

The rearranged chain carries TRBV18 and TRBJ1-1, and TRBD1 matches 7 of the central bases. Sequenced sample: peripheral blood. The sequence was obtained from a woman in her thirties with COVID-19, enrolled during active disease. The CDR3 has the sequence CASSSETGSAFF. The nucleotide sequence reads TGTGCCAGCTCATCAGAGACAGGGTCTGCTTTCTTT.